The 3 T cell receptor beta chains below all came from one sample that was sequenced in a study of T cells in Graves' hyperthyroidism and ophthalmopathy. Researchers amplified the TCR beta CDR3 regions from RNA transcripts. In the first-round RT-PCR of the TCR CDR3, the HTBI primer set was used. TCRdb fed the multiplex PCR reads into MiXCR, producing one record per CDR3 protein. Of hundreds of thousands of distinct CDR3 sequences in the sample, 16% were seen once. Sequencing was done on a sample of blood. The receptors stem from a woman aged 40 to 50 with Graves' ophthalmopathy.

This clonotype was detected ten times or more. The chain joins TRBV20-1 to TRBJ2-4; unclear D gene. CDR3 length: 12 amino acids. V was shortened by 7 bases and J by 9 bases, with 16 bases between the two germline ends. Germline loops: CDR1 DFQATT, CDR2 SNEGSKA (reference sequence). The CDR3 nucleotides are TGCAGTGTACCGATCGGTGGTGGCATTCAGTACTTC. It specifies CSVPIGGGIQYF.

This clonotype was seen at least ten times. The J gene is TRBJ1-1, the V gene TRBV3-1; D gene uncertain. The CDR3 spans 13 residues. Trimming took 5 bases from V and 1 from J, leaving 8 bases between them. Per germline, CDR1 LGHDT and CDR2 YNNKEL (reference sequence). The CDR3 bases are TGTGCCAGCAGCTCAACCCCGAACACTGAAGCTTTCTTT. This sequence encodes CASSSTPNTEAFF.

This clonotype was counted many times. The chain employs TRBV28 and TRBJ2-7; D may be TRBD1 (6 bases). Germline CDR1 and CDR2: MDHEN and SYDVKM. Trimming removed 6 bases from V and 0 bases from J, with 9 bases in between. CDR3 length: 13 residues. CDR3 residues: CASRGQNSYEQYF. The CDR3 DNA is TGTGCCAGCAGAGGACAGAACTCCTACGAGCAGTACTTC.